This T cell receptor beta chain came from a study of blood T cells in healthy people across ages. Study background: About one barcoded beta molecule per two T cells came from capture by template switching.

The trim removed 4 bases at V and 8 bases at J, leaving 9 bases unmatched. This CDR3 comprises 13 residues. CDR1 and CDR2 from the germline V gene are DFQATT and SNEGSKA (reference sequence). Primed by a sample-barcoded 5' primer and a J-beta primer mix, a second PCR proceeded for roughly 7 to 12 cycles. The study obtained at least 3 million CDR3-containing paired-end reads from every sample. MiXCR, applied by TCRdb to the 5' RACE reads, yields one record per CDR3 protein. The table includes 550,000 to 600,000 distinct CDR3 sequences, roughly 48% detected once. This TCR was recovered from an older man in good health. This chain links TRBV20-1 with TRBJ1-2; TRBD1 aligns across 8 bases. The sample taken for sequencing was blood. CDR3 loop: CSATDGQGGGYTF. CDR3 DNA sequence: TGCAGTGCTACCGACGGACAGGGCGGCGGCTACACCTTC.